This entry concerns a single TCR beta chain. This sample is part of a study of blood T cell repertoires in COVID-19. Study summary: COVID-19 samples, acute and convalescent, were from the United States, Italy and Spain. The cDNA or gDNA used as material had been derived from T cells, B-cell-depleted T cells, or PBMCs.

Per the germline V gene, CDR1 is SNHLY and CDR2 is FYNNEI. The ends were cut back, 7 bases at V and 9 bases at J, with 19 bases in the middle. CDR3 length: 15 amino acids. Authors' processing steps: Amplification of reference gene primers provided the estimated nucleated cell counts. Data came from immunoSEQ multiplex PCR; TCRdb stores just in-frame clones and leaves some out. That table furnishes V, J and clone size, whereas the DNA furnished D and trimming. This sample yields 190,000 or so clones, of which 90% are seen a single time; about 0.59% belongs to the top ten. The source is a man aged 45-65 years with acute or convalescent COVID-19. What was sequenced was peripheral blood. The rearrangement joins TRBV2 to TRBJ1-6; weak D call: TRBD1 (5 bases). CDR3 sequence (DNA): TGTGCCAGCACCTCGAGGGGAGGGGTTAGTTCACCCCTCCACTTT. This gives the protein CASTSRGGVSSPLHF.